These 15 T cell receptor beta chains were sequenced from one sample in a study of T cells in women clearing cervical HPV infection. This table comes from immunoSEQ multiplex PCR, and its TCRdb copy is limited to in-frame clones, with some not included. The data show some 30,000 clones, and the top ten clones hold 3.5% to 5%. The sample consisted of blood buffy coat. These receptors were collected from a woman aged 18 to 75 with a cervical HPV16 infection that either progressed to CIN3+ or cleared (not recorded which).

As for this clone: The read ends 3 residues before the CDR3 terminus; that terminus is restored from the germline J gene. This chain joins TRBV20-1 and TRBJ1-5, with D tentatively TRBD1 (6 bases). The CDR3 sequence is 13 residues long. V was pared by 4 bases and J by 4 bases, with 11 bases between. CDR1 is DFQATT, CDR2 SNEGSKA, per germline (reference sequence). CDR3 amino acids: CSAMDRRNQPQHF. The part of the CDR3 DNA that was read is TGCAGTGCTATGGACAGACGGAATCAGCCC.

With regard to this clone: The read gets to within 3 residues of the CDR3 end, and the germline J gene fills in the rest. The V call is TRBV6-2 or TRBV6-3, the J call TRBJ2-1; D perhaps matches TRBD1 (6 bases). The germline gives CDR1 MNHEY, CDR2 SVGEGT. The CDR3 has 15 amino acids. V lost 6 bases to trimming and J lost 4 bases, with 16 bases between them. Partial CDR3 DNA: TGTGCCAGCAGCTTTGACAGGAGCCAGTACAATGAG. It translates to CASSFDRSQYNE. The full CDR3 protein reads CASSFDRSQYNEQFF.

As for this clone: Read data end 3 residues before the CDR3 end; the end is taken from the germline J gene. The J gene is TRBJ1-5, the V gene TRBV7-6; D may be TRBD1 (5 bases). The CDR3 totals 15 residues. Deletions cut 2 bases from V and 3 bases from J, with 11 bases between. Germline CDR1 and CDR2: SGHVS and FNYEAQ. The CDR3 loop is CASSLNQGPNQPQHF. The CDR3 DNA, read in part, is TGTGCCAGCAGCTTAAACCAGGGCCCCAATCAGCCC.

In regard to this clone: Coverage ceases 3 residues before the CDR3 finishes, and the germline J gene fills in the end. J is TRBJ2-5 and V is TRBV20-1; D might be TRBD2 (6 bases). Deletions cut 4 bases from V and 2 bases from J, with 11 bases between. The germline V gene has CDR1 DFQATT and CDR2 SNEGSKA (reference sequence). The CDR3 has 13 amino acids. CDR3: CSAILAPQETQYF. The sequenced CDR3 bases are TGCAGTGCTATACTAGCTCCACAAGAGACC.

In regard to this clone: The observed sequence ends 3 residues before the CDR3 terminus, with the missing tail filled in from the germline J gene. This rearrangement joins TRBV7-2 to TRBJ2-1, with 10 bases matching TRBD2. Germline assignment: CDR1 SGHTA and CDR2 FQGNSA. The CDR3 is made up of 14 amino acids. The trim removed 5 bases at V and 7 bases at J, leaving 5 bases unmatched. The sequenced part of the CDR3 DNA is TGTGCCAGCAGCCCGGGACTAGCGCTTAATGAG. Protein: CASSPGLALNE. The full CDR3 protein is CASSPGLALNEQFF.

Remarks on this clone: The CDR3 goes on 3 residues after the read ends, and that part is filled in from the germline J gene. The chain is built from TRBV7-3 and TRBJ2-3, with 12 bases fitting TRBD2. V lost 2 bases and J lost 6; bases outside the gene matches: 3. This CDR3 spans 15 amino acids. Germline CDR1 reads SGHTA; CDR2 reads FQGTGA. The DNA read from the CDR3 is TGTGCCAGCAGCTTAGGACTAGCGGGGCTCGATACG. It is translated as CASSLGLAGLDT. From start to end, the CDR3 is CASSLGLAGLDTQYF.

Turning to this clone: The read terminates 3 residues before the CDR3 end, so the remaining end is supplied by the germline J gene. V is TRBV19 and J is TRBJ1-2; D possibly corresponds to TRBD1 (5 bases). This CDR3 is built from 11 residues. Per the germline V gene, CDR1 is LNHDA and CDR2 is SQIVND (reference sequence). Trimming removed 5 bases at V and 6 bases at J, with 7 bases between. The chain's CDR3 is CASSSRDGYTF. The sequenced CDR3 bases are TGTGCCAGTAGTTCCAGGGATGGC.

A note on this clone: The read ends 3 residues before the CDR3 terminus; that terminus is restored from the germline J gene. V and J are TRBV30 and TRBJ1-3, with D perhaps matching TRBD1 (5 bases). Germline CDR1 GTSNPN, CDR2 SVGIG (reference sequence). This CDR3 comprises 15 residues. The V end was cut by 0 bases, the J end by 5 bases, with 14 bases between. CDR3 residues: CAWSVGGDFRNTIYF. The sequenced part of the CDR3 DNA is TGTGCCTGGAGTGTAGGAGGGGATTTTAGAAACACC.

Turning to this clone: The sequence runs out 3 residues before the end of the CDR3; the remainder is reconstructed from the germline J gene. The rearrangement uses TRBV7-2 and TRBJ2-5; 7 positions agree with TRBD2. Germline CDR1 reads SGHTA; CDR2 reads FQGNSA. The CDR3 runs to 14 residues. V lost 3 bases to trimming and J lost 2 bases; unmatched junction nucleotides: 3. CDR3 residues: CASSFGGGQETQYF. The CDR3 bases that were read are TGTGCCAGCAGCTTCGGCGGGGGACAAGAGACC.

For this clone: The CDR3 extends 3 residues past the end of the read, so its final part is completed from the germline J gene. The gene calls are TRBV20-1 and TRBJ1-5, with D possibly TRBD1 on 5 matching bases. The CDR3 is 15 amino acids. Between the trimmed V and J ends, which lost 0 bases and 3 bases, there was a span of 12 bases. CDR1 DFQATT and CDR2 SNEGSKA come from the germline V gene (reference sequence). CDR3 DNA (partial): TGCAGTGCTAGAGATTTTTCAGGGTTCAATCAGCCC. This sequence encodes CSARDFSGFNQP. The full-length CDR3 reads as CSARDFSGFNQPQHF.

As to this clone: The read ends 3 residues shy of where the CDR3 ends; the end is completed using the germline J gene. The chain uses TRBV29-1 and TRBJ1-3, with D hard to call. Per the germline V gene, CDR1 is SQVTM and CDR2 is ANQGSEA. The CDR3 runs 12 residues. V was pared by 7 bases and J by 2 bases, with 9 bases between. The sequenced part of the CDR3 DNA is TGCAGCGCCCGACTAGCTGGAAACACC. Protein: CSARLAGNT. In full, the CDR3 is CSARLAGNTIYF.

The covered CDR3 bases are TGTGCCAGTAGTATTGTAGGGGGAGGC. Protein: CASSIVGGG. The CDR3 as a whole reads CASSIVGGGYTF. The chain links TRBV19 to TRBJ1-2, with a possible D match to TRBD1 (6 bases). The read comes to an end 3 residues before the CDR3 does, leaving the germline J gene to fill in the end. The CDR3 sequence is 12 residues long. CDR1 and CDR2 from the germline V gene are LNHDA and SQIVND (reference sequence).

As to this clone: The observed sequence ends 3 residues before the CDR3 terminus, with the missing tail filled in from the germline J gene. V gene TRBV7-3 combines with J gene TRBJ1-1, with a tentative D call TRBD1 (6 bases). V lost 5 bases to trimming and J lost 1 base, with 8 bases between them. Germline V gene lookup returns CDR1 SGHTA and CDR2 FQGTGA. The CDR3 is made up of 13 amino acids. Partial CDR3 DNA: TGTGCCAGCAGCCGGACAGAGAACACTGAA. Protein: CASSRTENTE. The CDR3 reads in full as CASSRTENTEAFF.

As for this clone: The junction and the germline gene differ at one end; a read error may be behind it. The CDR3 end lies 3 residues beyond the end of the read and is filled in from the germline J gene. The chain has TRBV7-2 and TRBJ2-3, with TRBD2 as a possible D gene (6 bases). Germline-derived CDR1 and CDR2 are SGHTA and FQGNSA. The CDR3 runs 15 residues. CDR3 protein: CASSLAQASTDTQYF. The covered CDR3 bases are TGTGCCAGCAGCCTAGCGCAAGCTAGCACAGATACG.

The CDR3 bases that were read are TGTGCCAGCAGTCCTGGACAGGGCAGTCAGCCC. Translating it yields CASSPGQGSQP. The complete CDR3 reads CASSPGQGSQPQHF. The chain links TRBV6-2 or TRBV6-3 to TRBJ1-5; 8 positions agree with TRBD1. The CDR3 goes on 3 residues after the read ends, and that part is filled in from the germline J gene. This CDR3 has 14 amino acids. Trimming removed 5 bases from V and 6 bases from J; junction bases left unmatched: 6. Germline CDR1 MNHEY, CDR2 SVGEGT.